Following are 30 T cell receptor beta chains from one sample sequenced in a study of cytomegalovirus exposure and HLA in healthy donors. The PCR had 60 Vbeta and 13 Jbeta primers. Here immunoSEQ multiplex PCR was the method, and the copy in TCRdb shows in-frame clones only, minus some. The repertoire has around 200,000 clones, about 59% of them found once; the top ten carry less than 3%. Material: PBMCs. The receptors derive from a man aged 40-55 years in good health and CMV-seronegative.

CDR3 residues: CASSDPARRQETQYF. DNA for the CDR3: TGTGCCAGCAGTGATCCAGCTAGGAGGCAGGAGACCCAGTACTTC. The V gene is TRBV6-1, the J gene TRBJ2-5, with a tentative D call TRBD2 (5 bases). The CDR3 is 15 residues long. Trimming cost V 3 bases and J 5 bases, with 16 bases left between them. Per the germline V gene, CDR1 is MNHNS and CDR2 is SASEGT.

This sequence joins TRBV6-1 and TRBJ1-1, with D hard to call. Looked up from germline, CDR1 is MNHNS and CDR2 is SASEGT. V lost 7 bases to trimming and J lost 5 bases, with 14 bases between them. This CDR3 is 13 amino acids long. The CDR3 DNA reads TGTGCCAGCAACGCCCCAAGCCGGACTGAAGCTTTCTTT. Its protein product is CASNAPSRTEAFF.

The chain is built from TRBV28 and TRBJ2-7; 7 bases map to TRBD2. V was clipped by 8 bases and J by 5 bases; unmatched bases: 9. The CDR3 has 13 residues. Germline V gene data show CDR1 as MDHEN and CDR2 as SYDVKM. CDR3 sequence (DNA): TGTGCCAGCTCGGGAGGCGCCAAGGACGAGCAGTACTTC. Protein product: CASSGGAKDEQYF.

The sample holds a few counts of this clone. This sequence joins TRBV28 and TRBJ1-2; D may be TRBD1 (5 bases). The CDR3 consists of 13 residues. Germline values: CDR1 MDHEN, CDR2 SYDVKM. The ends were cut back, 6 bases at V and 8 bases at J, with 16 bases in the middle. Written as DNA, the CDR3 is TGTGCCAGCAGCCCTGCGGGGCCGAGCGGCTACACCTTC. Its protein product is CASSPAGPSGYTF.

The rearrangement uses TRBV6-5 and TRBJ1-5; the D gene is possibly TRBD1 (5 bases). Germline-derived CDR1 and CDR2 are MNHEY and SVGAGI. Deletions cut 4 bases from V and 6 bases from J, with 10 bases between. This CDR3 has 13 residues. CDR3 loop: CASSSTVAQPQHF. DNA for the CDR3: TGTGCCAGCAGTTCGACAGTAGCTCAGCCCCAGCATTTT.

The chain employs TRBV6-5 and TRBJ2-7, with D perhaps matching TRBD2 (6 bases). The CDR3 spans 14 residues. The ends were cut back, 8 bases at V and 5 bases at J, with 19 bases in the middle. The germline V gene encodes CDR1 MNHEY and CDR2 SVGAGI. In DNA, the CDR3 is TGTGCCAGCGCTCTGACTAGGCTGTCAGACGAGCAGTACTTC. This encodes CASALTRLSDEQYF.

As concerns this clone: Germline and junction disagree at one end, which may indicate a read error. J is TRBJ2-5 and V is TRBV30, with D maybe TRBD2 (6 bases). CDR1 and CDR2 from the germline V gene are GTSNPN and SVGIG (reference sequence). The CDR3 is 14 amino acids. In nucleotides, the CDR3 is TGTGCCTGTTCTCAGCGGGCCGGACAAGAGGCCCAGTACTTC. This translates into CACSQRAGQEAQYF.

The V and J genes are TRBV5-1 and TRBJ2-7, with D perhaps TRBD1 (5 bases). The CDR3 covers 16 residues. Deletions cut 4 bases from V and 2 bases from J, with 19 bases between. Germline-derived CDR1 and CDR2 are SGHRS and YFSETQ. The CDR3 region is CASSKRTTVGPYEQYF. DNA of the CDR3: TGCGCCAGCAGCAAACGCACGACAGTCGGGCCCTACGAGCAGTACTTC. The variable domain in full, with the rest retrieved from reference TRBV5-1 and TRBJ2-7, is KAGVTQTPRYLIKTRGQQVTLSCSPISGHRSVSWYQQTPGQGLQFLFEYFSETQRNKGNFPGRFSGRQFSNSRSEMNVSTLELGDSALYLCASSKRTTVGPYEQYFGPGTRLTVT.

V and J are TRBV30 and TRBJ1-6; D gene ambiguous. The CDR3 totals 13 residues. From germline, CDR1 is GTSNPN and CDR2 SVGIG (reference sequence). Trimming shortened V by 0 bases and J by 8 bases, and 8 bases separated the two germline ends. The CDR3 here is CAWSVGVDSPLHF. CDR3 DNA sequence: TGTGCCTGGAGTGTCGGAGTGGATTCACCCCTCCACTTT.

This chain uses TRBV4-1 with TRBJ1-5; 8 positions match TRBD1. The germline V gene has CDR1 MGHRA and CDR2 YSYEKL. The CDR3 consists of 15 residues. V shed 2 bases, J shed 3 bases, and the junction held 3 bases outside the gene matches. This CDR3 reads CASSQPDRDNQPQHF. CDR3 coding DNA: TGCGCCAGCAGCCAACCGGACAGGGACAATCAGCCCCAGCATTTT.

This clone came up a few times. The chain recombines TRBV27 with TRBJ2-3; 7 bases are shared with TRBD1. CDR1 is MNHEY, CDR2 SMNVEV, per germline (reference sequence). This CDR3 comprises 15 residues. The junction had 7 bases not matched to a gene; V was cut back by 6 bases and J by 1 base. The CDR3 region is CASSLQGTGTDTQYF. The CDR3 bases are TGTGCCAGCAGCCTCCAGGGGACAGGCACAGATACGCAGTATTTT.

The chain combines TRBV2 with TRBJ1-5, with D perhaps matching TRBD1 (6 bases). CDR1 and CDR2 (germline): SNHLY, FYNNEI. The V and J ends lost 4 bases and 5 bases respectively, with 18 bases between them. There are 16 residues in the CDR3. CDR3 bases: TGTGCCAGCAGTGGCCCCCATGTGAACAGGGATCAGCCCCAGCATTTT. Its translation: CASSGPHVNRDQPQHF.

CDR3 bases: TGTGCCAGCAGCAAGTGGAGGGAGGAGGGCACAGATACGCAGTATTTT. Translating it yields CASSKWREEGTDTQYF. The chain has TRBV13 and TRBJ2-3; D may be TRBD2 (6 bases). This CDR3 contains 16 residues. Germline lookup yields CDR1 PRHDT and CDR2 FYEKMQ (reference sequence). Trimming cost V 5 bases and J 1 base, with 16 bases left between them.

This chain links TRBV6-1 with TRBJ2-3, with TRBD1 matching over 7 bases. The length of the CDR3 is 14 residues. V trimming: 6 bases; J trimming: 2 bases; junction bases outside the gene matches: 5. The germline V gene encodes CDR1 MNHNS and CDR2 SASEGT. CDR3 in amino acids: CASSGQVNTDTQYF. CDR3 coding DNA: TGTGCCAGCAGCGGACAGGTAAACACAGATACGCAGTATTTT.

The chain combines TRBV19 with TRBJ2-1; D unclear. Germline values: CDR1 LNHDA, CDR2 SQIVND (reference sequence). Trimming pared 1 base from V and 0 bases from J, leaving 10 bases between. The CDR3 sequence is 16 residues long. The CDR3 region is CASSIVLAYSYNEQFF. CDR3 coding DNA: TGTGCCAGTAGTATAGTCTTAGCTTACTCCTACAATGAGCAGTTCTTC.

This clone has a handful of counts. The rearrangement joins TRBV6-4 to TRBJ2-3; no firm D call. CDR1 MRHNA and CDR2 SNTAGT come from the germline V gene. This CDR3 has 14 residues. V lost 4 bases and J 3 bases, leaving 11 bases between the germline ends. The CDR3 loop is CASSVTTGTDTQYF. As DNA, the CDR3 is TGTGCCAGCAGTGTCACCACCGGGACAGATACGCAGTATTTT.

This clone has only a few counts. The chain employs TRBV7-2 and TRBJ1-3, with D possibly TRBD1 on 6 matching bases. V was clipped by 5 bases and J by 1 base, with 12 bases between them. This CDR3 region has 15 residues. CDR1 is SGHTA, CDR2 FQGNSA, per germline. CDR3 amino acids: CASSPQGQSGNTIYF. In nucleotides, the CDR3 is TGTGCCAGCAGCCCACAGGGTCAATCTGGAAACACCATATATTTT.

In this sample, this clone turned up once. This chain uses TRBV11-2 with TRBJ1-6; 7 bases are a match to TRBD1. With 1 base clipped from V and 7 bases from J, the junction kept 4 bases outside the gene matches. The CDR3 runs 15 residues. Germline values: CDR1 SGHAT, CDR2 FQNNGV. CDR3 in amino acids: CASSLAGQTNSPLHF. The CDR3 DNA follows: TGTGCCAGCAGCTTAGCGGGACAGACCAATTCACCCCTCCACTTT.

The J gene is TRBJ1-1, the V gene TRBV21-1; the table calls TRBD1, which could not be checked here. TRBV21-1 counts as a pseudogene. The CDR3 runs 14 residues. CDR3 sequence (DNA): TGTGCCGGCGACTGGCAGGGGGCCAGCACTGAAGCTTTCTTT. As protein: CAGDWQGASTEAFF.

This chain connects TRBV11-2 to TRBJ1-1; D is ambiguous. V dropped 5 bases and J dropped 11 bases, with 18 bases sitting between them. Per the germline V gene, CDR1 is SGHAT and CDR2 is FQNNGV. The length of the CDR3 is 13 residues. The CDR3 sequence is CASSLPGRMDAFF. The CDR3 coding sequence is TGTGCCAGCAGCCTCCCGGGTCGAATGGATGCTTTCTTT.

The chain couples TRBV7-8 to TRBJ1-5; the match to TRBD1 covers 9 bases. CDR1 is SGHVS, CDR2 FQNEAQ, per germline. With V trimmed by 5 bases and J by 1 base, 3 bases remained unmatched. CDR3 length: 15 amino acids. The CDR3 DNA sequence: TGTGCCAGCAGCCCTGGACAGGGGAGCAATCAGCCCCAGCATTTT. This sequence encodes CASSPGQGSNQPQHF.

This chain links TRBV7-2 with TRBJ2-3; TRBD2 is a possible D gene (6 bases). This CDR3 is 11 amino acids long. V shed 6 bases and J shed 14 bases, with 15 bases lying between them. Germline values: CDR1 SGHTA, CDR2 FQGNSA. CDR3 bases: TGTGCCAGCAGGCGACTAGATAGAACGTATTTT. Translating gives CASRRLDRTYF.

This chain uses TRBV11-1 with TRBJ2-1; possible D gene TRBD1, 6 bases. Germline assignment: CDR1 SGHAT and CDR2 FQDESV (reference sequence). The CDR3 length is 13 residues. Trimming took 5 bases from V and 10 from J, leaving 15 bases between them. In nucleotides, the CDR3 is TGTGCCAGCAGCCCCAATGGAGGACAGGAGCAGTTCTTC. Its protein product is CASSPNGGQEQFF.

CDR3 nucleotides: TGTGCCAGCAGTTTACTAGCGGGAGGGGGTAGTCAAGAGACCCAGTACTTC. Protein sequence: CASSLLAGGGSQETQYF. The gene calls are TRBV28 and TRBJ2-5; TRBD2 matches at 12 bases. From germline, CDR1 is MDHEN and CDR2 SYDVKM. This CDR3 comprises 17 residues. The V and J ends lost 2 bases and 2 bases, in that order; junction bases with no gene match: 6.

The V gene is TRBV5-1, the J gene TRBJ2-3; 7 positions match TRBD2. V was clipped by 4 bases and J by 5 bases; unmatched bases: 7. CDR1 and CDR2 (germline): SGHRS, YFSETQ. The length of the CDR3 is 14 residues. Here the CDR3 reads CASSVPGGGDTQYF. The CDR3 bases are TGCGCCAGCAGCGTGCCGGGCGGGGGAGATACGCAGTATTTT.

The chain joins TRBV9 to TRBJ2-1, with D possibly TRBD1 on 7 matching bases. Germline V gene sequence: CDR1 SGDLS, CDR2 YYNGEE. Trimming shortened V by 1 base and J by 1 base, and 12 bases separated the two germline ends. The CDR3 runs to 16 residues. CDR3: CASSVSGGKSYNEQFF. The DNA for the CDR3 is TGTGCCAGCAGCGTATCAGGGGGGAAATCCTACAATGAGCAGTTCTTC.

The rearrangement joins TRBV27 to TRBJ1-1, with D unresolved. V lost 2 bases, J lost 3 bases, and 13 bases lay in between. CDR1 is MNHEY and CDR2 is SMNVEV in the germline V gene (reference sequence). The CDR3 contains 15 residues. The CDR3 DNA reads TGTGCCAGCAGTTTAGGTCAGGTCCCATACACTGAAGCTTTCTTT. Its translation: CASSLGQVPYTEAFF.

The chain employs TRBV28 and TRBJ1-5; a possible D gene is TRBD1 (6 bases). Germline CDR1 reads MDHEN; CDR2 reads SYDVKM. The V gene lost 8 bases and the J gene lost 0 bases, with 20 bases spanning the gap. The CDR3 consists of 17 residues. CDR3 bases: TGTGCCAGCCGGATGACAGGTCGAATCTATAGCAATCAGCCCCAGCATTTT. Protein product: CASRMTGRIYSNQPQHF.

The chain links TRBV15 to TRBJ1-2, with D possibly matching TRBD1 (5 bases). This CDR3 region has 16 residues. Trimming left V 1 base short and J 4 bases short, with 16 bases between. Germline CDR1 reads LNHNV; CDR2 reads YYDKDF (reference sequence). The CDR3 DNA reads as TGTGCCACCAGCAGAGGGAAGATAGACAGTCTCTATGGCTACACCTTC. Amino acid sequence: CATSRGKIDSLYGYTF.

This clone was detected once. The chain combines TRBV15 with TRBJ2-7; no clear D. V was shortened by 0 bases and J by 4 bases, with 4 bases between the two germline ends. Germline V lookup: CDR1 LNHNV, CDR2 YYDKDF (reference sequence). This CDR3 contains 12 residues. Written as DNA, the CDR3 is TGTGCCACCAGCAGAGATCAATACGAGCAGTACTTC. Translation gives CATSRDQYEQYF.